The 20 T cell receptor beta chains given below trace back to one sample, sequenced in a study of OX40 agonist ivuxolimab in advanced cancers. The method was immunoSEQ multiplex PCR; TCRdb's version includes in-frame clones alone and lacks a portion of them. The sample shows about 92,000 clones, roughly 90% of them seen only once. The sequences come from CD4+ or CD8+ T cells sorted from blood, collected in a trial of the OX40 agonist ivuxolimab. These receptors all stem from an adult with an advanced solid tumor such as melanoma, head and neck, liver or kidney cancer.

The chain has TRBV5-1 and TRBJ2-2; TRBD2 matches at 13 bases. CDR1 and CDR2 (germline): SGHRS, YFSETQ. The trim removed 4 bases at V and 2 bases at J, leaving 5 bases unmatched. The CDR3 runs to 17 residues. CDR3 DNA: TGCGCCAGCAGCCCCGGGACTAGCGGGATCAACACCGGGGAGCTGTTTTTT. It specifies CASSPGTSGINTGELFF.

This chain joins TRBV2 and TRBJ2-5, with TRBD2 matching over 7 bases. This CDR3 has 14 residues. Looked up from germline, CDR1 is SNHLY and CDR2 is FYNNEI. The V gene end was trimmed by 7 bases and the J gene end by 5 bases; junction bases not matched to a gene: 10. This CDR3 reads CASNILASVETQYF. As DNA, the CDR3 is TGTGCCAGCAATATACTAGCGAGTGTGGAGACCCAGTACTTC.

Written as DNA, the CDR3 is TGTGCCAGCAGCGTCCGAGCTGGGGCGGGTACTGAAGCTTTCTTT. Translated: CASSVRAGAGTEAFF. The chain carries TRBV9 and TRBJ1-1, with D possibly matching TRBD1 (5 bases). In germline, CDR1 is SGDLS, CDR2 YYNGEE. The germline V and J ends were trimmed by 2 bases and 5 bases, with 16 bases remaining between them. The CDR3 consists of 15 residues.

The chain combines TRBV28 with TRBJ2-1; 9 nucleotides match TRBD2. Losses at the gene ends were 1 base for V and 2 bases for J; bases not matched to a gene: 3. The CDR3 extends over 16 amino acids. Germline V gene data show CDR1 as MDHEN and CDR2 as SYDVKM. The CDR3 DNA reads as TGTGCCAGCAGTTTATTTGCGGGAGGGACCTACAATGAGCAGTTCTTC. Its protein product is CASSLFAGGTYNEQFF.

V is TRBV11-3 and J is TRBJ2-1, with 7 bases that match TRBD1. The CDR3 is made up of 14 amino acids. CDR1 is SGHNT and CDR2 is YENEEA in the germline V gene. The trim removed 5 bases at V and 5 bases at J, leaving 6 bases unmatched. The CDR3 DNA is TGTGCCAGCAGCCCTAGACAGGGAAACAATGAGCAGTTCTTC. It encodes CASSPRQGNNEQFF.

V usage is TRBV6-6 and J usage is TRBJ2-7, with D perhaps matching TRBD1 or TRBD2 (7 bases each). The CDR3 sequence is 14 residues long. Germline loops: CDR1 MNHNY, CDR2 SVGAGI (reference sequence). The V gene lost 6 bases and the J gene lost 2 bases, with 14 bases spanning the gap. The CDR3 here is CASSPQGGTYEQYF. CDR3 sequence (DNA): TGTGCCAGCAGCCCCCAGGGGGGGACCTACGAGCAGTACTTC.

The gene calls are TRBV11-3 and TRBJ2-7, with 7 bases fitting TRBD1. The CDR3 loop spans 13 amino acids. CDR1 and CDR2 (germline): SGHNT, YENEEA. The ends lost 5 bases at V and 5 bases at J; junction bases unmatched: 6. The CDR3, as DNA: TGTGCCAGCAGCAATACAGGGGTCCACGAGCAGTACTTC. It encodes CASSNTGVHEQYF.

V gene TRBV5-6 combines with J gene TRBJ2-5; D is unclear. Germline-derived CDR1 and CDR2 are SGHDT and YYEEEE. Trimming shortened V by 4 bases and J by 5 bases, and 15 bases separated the two germline ends. The CDR3 runs to 14 residues. CDR3 sequence reads: CASSPLAHRETQYF. CDR3 nucleotides: TGTGCCAGCAGCCCCTTAGCACACCGGGAGACCCAGTACTTC.

CDR3 sequence (DNA): TGCGCCAGCAGCTGGGGACAGTATGGGGTGAACACTGAAGCTTTCTTT. Translation: CASSWGQYGVNTEAFF. V and J are TRBV5-1 and TRBJ1-1; 7 nucleotides match TRBD1. CDR1 is SGHRS and CDR2 is YFSETQ in the germline V gene. The junction had 8 bases not matched to a gene; V was cut back by 3 bases and J by 0 bases. This CDR3 comprises 16 residues.

CDR3 nucleotides: TGCGCCAGCAGCTCCGGACAGGGTATGGCCGGGGAGCTGTTTTTT. Translation gives CASSSGQGMAGELFF. The rearrangement links TRBV5-1 to TRBJ2-2, with 8 bases that match TRBD1. The germline V gene encodes CDR1 SGHRS and CDR2 YFSETQ. V was clipped by 3 bases and J by 6 bases; unmatched bases: 7. This CDR3 region has 15 residues.

This chain joins TRBV21-1 and TRBJ2-3; TRBD2, the D gene given by the table, was not confirmed from the DNA. TRBV21-1 is deemed a pseudogene. This CDR3 is built from 16 residues. The CDR3 spells CASSKVYGGPPDTQYF. Written as DNA, the CDR3 is TGTGCCAGCAGCAAAGTTTACGGCGGCCCACCAGATACGCAGTATTTT.

V and J are TRBV6-1 and TRBJ1-3; D is possibly TRBD1 (6 bases). V was trimmed by 4 bases and J by 2 bases, leaving 24 bases between them. The CDR3 runs to 19 residues. Germline V lookup: CDR1 MNHNS, CDR2 SASEGT. Here the CDR3 DNA reads TGTGCCAGCAGTGCAATGAAAGGGAGGGGGGCTTCGACTGGAAACACCATATATTTT. Its protein product is CASSAMKGRGASTGNTIYF.

V usage is TRBV2 and J usage is TRBJ2-5; D is undetermined. The germline V gene has CDR1 SNHLY and CDR2 FYNNEI. This CDR3 comprises 14 residues. V lost 4 bases and J lost 0, with 9 bases in between. The CDR3: CASSVTLYQETQYF. CDR3 in DNA: TGTGCCAGCAGTGTGACCCTGTACCAAGAGACCCAGTACTTC.

V is TRBV7-2 and J is TRBJ1-2; no firm D call. CDR1 SGHTA and CDR2 FQGNSA come from the germline V gene. Trimming stripped 3 bases from V and 1 base from J, with 9 bases between. This CDR3 has 14 residues. Written as DNA, the CDR3 is TGTGCCAGCAGCTTTGGGGAATTTAACTATGGCTACACCTTC. The encoded protein is CASSFGEFNYGYTF.

This sequence joins TRBV19 and TRBJ2-7; 11 nucleotides agree with TRBD2. Germline CDR1 reads LNHDA; CDR2 reads SQIVND (reference sequence). V shed 8 bases, J shed 6 bases, and the junction held 24 bases outside the gene matches. The CDR3 covers 19 residues. The CDR3 protein is CASSPLGGLAGGRRGEQYF. DNA for the CDR3: TGTGCCAGTTCCCCATTAGGGGGCCTAGCGGGAGGTCGAAGGGGCGAGCAGTACTTC.

This rearrangement joins TRBV5-8 to TRBJ2-2, with 9 bases fitting TRBD2. Germline CDR1 SGHTS, CDR2 YDEGEE. The CDR3 length is 18 residues. The ends lost 1 base at V and 4 bases at J; junction bases unmatched: 11. The CDR3 sequence is CASSLTVLAGIVTGELFF. Here the CDR3 DNA reads TGTGCCAGCAGCTTGACCGTCCTAGCGGGAATTGTCACCGGGGAGCTGTTTTTT.

The chain has TRBV28 and TRBJ2-7; D is ambiguous. The germline V and J ends were trimmed by 3 bases and 3 bases, with 9 bases remaining between them. This CDR3 has 13 residues. CDR1 is MDHEN and CDR2 is SYDVKM in the germline V gene. The CDR3 spells CASSLGQFYEQYF. The DNA of the CDR3 is TGTGCCAGCAGTTTGGGCCAGTTCTACGAGCAGTACTTC.

The chain couples TRBV18 to TRBJ2-7; TRBD1 matches 7 bases. CDR3 length: 14 amino acids. J was trimmed by 0 bases and V by 3 bases; bases with no gene match: 2. Germline CDR1 reads KGHSH; CDR2 reads LQKENI. This CDR3 is CASSPRTGSYEQYF. The CDR3 nucleotides read TGTGCCAGCTCACCCAGGACAGGCTCCTACGAGCAGTACTTC. The complete variable domain, with remaining parts taken from reference TRBV18 and TRBJ2-7, reads NAGVMQNPRHLVRRRGQEARLRCSPMKGHSHVYWYRQLPEEGLKFMVYLQKENIIDESGMPKERFSAEFPKEGPSILRIQQVVRGDSAAYFCASSPRTGSYEQYFGPGTRLTVT.

This clone was recorded only once. The chain uses TRBV15 and TRBJ2-1; D is unclear. The CDR3 loop spans 13 amino acids. V lost 0 bases, J lost 8 bases, and 8 bases lay in between. Germline V gives CDR1 LNHNV, CDR2 YYDKDF (reference sequence). CDR3 sequence: CATSRDLKHEQFF. The CDR3 coding sequence is TGTGCCACCAGCAGAGACTTAAAACATGAGCAGTTCTTC.

The rearrangement uses TRBV11-2 and TRBJ2-1; 11 nucleotides agree with TRBD2. The germline V gene encodes CDR1 SGHAT and CDR2 FQNNGV. The CDR3 contains 16 residues. J gave up 4 bases and V 3 bases, and 5 bases lay outside the gene matches. CDR3 in amino acids: CASSLIGTSGYNEQFF. The CDR3 DNA reads TGTGCCAGCAGCTTGATCGGGACTAGCGGTTACAATGAGCAGTTCTTC.